One and the same sample provided the 10 T cell receptor beta chains below, sequenced in a study of OX40 agonist ivuxolimab in advanced cancers. Profiled with immunoSEQ multiplex PCR; TCRdb holds only in-frame clones, not every one. The data contain roughly 70,000 clones, about 85% of them seen just once; the ten biggest clones take up roughly 0.66%. This specimen consisted of CD4+ or CD8+ T cells sorted from blood, obtained in a trial of the OX40 agonist ivuxolimab. The receptor source for this set is an adult with an advanced solid tumor such as melanoma, head and neck, liver or kidney cancer.

The chain links TRBV4-2 to TRBJ2-5; 14 bases agree with TRBD2. The CDR3 spans 17 residues. In germline, CDR1 is LGHNA, CDR2 YNFKEQ. Losses at the gene ends were 0 bases for V and 5 bases for J; bases not matched to a gene: 5. The CDR3 bases are TGTGCCAGCAGCCAAGACGGACTAGCGGGAGGTCGGGAGACCCAGTACTTC. Amino acid sequence: CASSQDGLAGGRETQYF.

The chain uses TRBV6-1 and TRBJ1-1; a weak D match, TRBD1 (5 bases). Germline CDR1 reads MNHNS; CDR2 reads SASEGT. CDR3 length: 13 residues. Deletions cut 4 bases from V and 3 bases from J, with 9 bases between. The CDR3 sequence is CASSAQGYTEAFF. The CDR3 nucleotides are TGTGCCAGCAGTGCCCAGGGATACACTGAAGCTTTCTTT.

This clone was recorded only once. This chain connects TRBV5-8 to TRBJ2-1; 7 bases line up with TRBD2. CDR1 SGHTS and CDR2 YDEGEE come from the germline V gene. The CDR3 sequence is 16 residues long. J gave up 0 bases and V 9 bases, and 12 bases lay outside the gene matches. CDR3 sequence: CANAKRGLSSYNEQFF. The DNA of the CDR3 is TGTGCCAACGCGAAGAGGGGACTATCCTCCTACAATGAGCAGTTCTTC.

This chain connects TRBV28 to TRBJ1-1, with D possibly TRBD1 on 5 matching bases. CDR3 size: 16 residues. V shed 6 bases and J shed 2 bases, with 19 bases lying between them. Germline lookup yields CDR1 MDHEN and CDR2 SYDVKM. CDR3 sequence (DNA): TGTGCCAGCAGGCTCAAATCGGGGGATTTAAACACTGAAGCTTTCTTT. It codes for CASRLKSGDLNTEAFF.

V usage is TRBV5-1 and J usage is TRBJ2-2; 13 bases align to TRBD2. The V gene end was trimmed by 4 bases and the J gene end by 7 bases; junction bases not matched to a gene: 7. Germline V gene sequence: CDR1 SGHRS, CDR2 YFSETQ. The CDR3 sequence is 16 residues long. The CDR3 loop is CASSLTSGRANGELFF. The CDR3 region has the DNA TGCGCCAGCAGCCTTACTAGCGGGAGGGCCAACGGGGAGCTGTTTTTT. The full variable domain, its missing parts supplied by reference TRBV5-1 and TRBJ2-2, is KAGVTQTPRYLIKTRGQQVTLSCSPISGHRSVSWYQQTPGQGLQFLFEYFSETQRNKGNFPGRFSGRQFSNSRSEMNVSTLELGDSALYLCASSLTSGRANGELFFGEGSRLTVL.

This clone was observed a handful of times. V is TRBV30 and J is TRBJ1-1; perhaps TRBD1 as D (6 bases). The germline CDR1 and CDR2 sequences are GTSNPN and SVGIG (reference sequence). The CDR3 has 13 amino acids. The V end lost 1 base, the J end lost 4 bases, and 10 bases lay between the germline ends. In nucleotides, the CDR3 is TGTGCCTGGAGTGAAGAAGGGGGCACTGAAGCTTTCTTT. Translating it yields CAWSEEGGTEAFF.

Comments on this clone: In the same sample, other DNA sequences code for this CDR3. The chain links TRBV5-1 to TRBJ2-1; no clear D. Per germline, CDR1 SGHRS and CDR2 YFSETQ. The V end was cut by 0 bases, the J end by 1 base, with 5 bases between. This CDR3 comprises 14 residues. For the CDR3, the DNA is TGCGCCAGCAGCTTGGGCCAGTCCTACAATGAGCAGTTCTTC. This translates into CASSLGQSYNEQFF.

The genes are TRBV28 and TRBJ2-3; 9 bases align to TRBD2. Germline lookup yields CDR1 MDHEN and CDR2 SYDVKM. This CDR3 has 16 amino acids. V lost 8 bases to trimming and J lost 5 bases; unmatched junction nucleotides: 14. CDR3 loop: CASPPSPIAGVDTQYF. CDR3 nucleotide sequence: TGTGCCAGCCCACCGTCTCCTATAGCGGGAGTAGATACGCAGTATTTT.

The V call is TRBV18, the J call TRBJ2-5, with 13 bases fitting TRBD2. TRBJ2-7 matches the DNA end more closely, so the J call is doubtful. The V gene's germline CDR1 is KGHSH and CDR2 LQKENI. The CDR3 covers 15 residues. The CDR3 reads CASSPPTSGRYEQYF. The CDR3 DNA follows: TGTGCCAGCTCACCCCCGACTAGCGGGAGGTACGAGCAGTACTTC.

The J gene is TRBJ1-2, the V gene TRBV6-1; tentatively, D is TRBD1 (6 bases). This CDR3 has 15 residues. V lost 5 bases to trimming and J lost 0 bases, with 13 bases between them. Per germline, CDR1 MNHNS and CDR2 SASEGT. The CDR3 region has the DNA TGTGCCAGCAGTAATCCCGGGACAACTAACTATGGCTACACCTTC. Protein sequence: CASSNPGTTNYGYTF.